The text below deals with one T cell receptor (beta chain). No antigen is known for it. The data derive from a study of PD-1 blockade in classical Hodgkin lymphoma. Notes on the study in general: Repertoire difference causes, possibly disease activity or prior therapy, remain undefined. Diversity similar to that of newly diagnosed patients was seen at baseline in complete responders.

V lost 6 bases and J lost 7, with 13 bases in between. This CDR3 is built from 13 residues. Germline lookup yields CDR1 ENHRY and CDR2 SYGVKD. Time point noted: cycle 4 day 1 (C4D1), after 5 to 7 weeks of nivolumab. Patients all relapsed after autologous stem cell transplantation, and there was variation in brentuximab vedotin exposure. Only in-frame clones appear in the TCRdb table, and some are missing; sequencing was by immunoSEQ multiplex PCR. Seen here are roughly 40,000 clones, around 80% observed once, and the top ten hold 37%. This chain joins TRBV10-3 and TRBJ2-1, with D perhaps TRBD1 (5 bases). The sequence was obtained from a human donor with classical Hodgkin lymphoma. Material: peripheral blood mononuclear cells (PBMCs), obtained before the fourth cycle of nivolumab. This CDR3 reads CAIRGLEENEQFF. The CDR3 DNA is TGTGCCATCAGGGGGCTAGAAGAGAATGAGCAGTTCTTC.